The present T cell receptor beta chain was sequenced within a study of shared clonotypes between healthy human individuals. Trimming stripped 3 bases from V and 2 bases from J, with 7 bases between. This CDR3 contains 13 residues. Germline values: CDR1 SNHLY, CDR2 FYNNEI. This clone was observed a few times. Its target is unknown. The sample holds other DNA sequences that translate to the same CDR3. Assay: immunoSEQ multiplex PCR; the TCRdb copy retains only in-frame clones and omits some. Here the sample spans around 1.1 million clones, 60% to 85% being singletons. The study enrolled healthy HIV-negative adults without recent acute infections or vaccinations as donors. Study-level points and caveats: Expectations were that clonotype sharing among donors would be affected by sequencing depth.

The chain couples TRBV2 to TRBJ1-2, with TRBD1 as a possible D gene (5 bases). Sequencing input: memory CD4+ T cells from PBMCs. As for subset: CD45RA-negative fraction. The TCR comes from a man between 18 and 29 years old in good health. Some clones in this sample may be carry-over from other donors' samples. Here the CDR3 DNA reads TGTGCCAGCAGTGAGACAGAGAACTATGGCTACACCTTC. Its protein is CASSETENYGYTF.